This entry lists 32 T cell receptor beta chains sequenced from one sample in a study of technical replicates of blood from several donors. Assay used: immunoSEQ multiplex PCR; TCRdb lists only in-frame clones, some missing. The table lists 80,000 or so clones, 90% to 96% of them singletons, with 0.35% to 0.45% in the top ten. The sequenced sample consisted of T cells isolated from PBMCs. All receptors derive from a human donor in good health.

The chain joins TRBV9 to TRBJ1-5, with a tentative D call TRBD1 (6 bases). This CDR3 region has 17 residues. V lost 0 bases and J 3 bases, leaving 16 bases between the germline ends. In germline, CDR1 is SGDLS, CDR2 YYNGEE. CDR3 nucleotide sequence: TGTGCCAGCAGCGTAGAGGCAGGGGAAGGACCCAATCAGCCCCAGCATTTT. Its translation is CASSVEAGEGPNQPQHF.

This chain links TRBV14 with TRBJ2-7, with 11 bases lining up with TRBD2. The V gene end was trimmed by 3 bases and the J gene end by 3 bases; junction bases not matched to a gene: 4. The CDR3 is 15 residues long. Germline V gives CDR1 SGHDN, CDR2 FVKESK. DNA for the CDR3: TGTGCCAGCAGCCAGGGGACTAGCGGTTTCTACGAGCAGTACTTC. As protein: CASSQGTSGFYEQYF.

The V gene is TRBV27, the J gene TRBJ1-1; 8 positions agree with TRBD1. Germline assignment: CDR1 MNHEY and CDR2 SMNVEV (reference sequence). CDR3 length equals 16 residues. V was clipped by 2 bases and J by 3 bases; unmatched bases: 8. CDR3 amino acids: CASSLAAGGRDTEAFF. CDR3 DNA: TGTGCCAGCAGTTTAGCGGCAGGGGGCCGGGACACTGAAGCTTTCTTT.

The chain uses TRBV6-5 and TRBJ1-1; perhaps TRBD1 as D (6 bases). From germline, CDR1 is MNHEY and CDR2 SVGAGI. The CDR3 loop spans 14 amino acids. V was clipped by 5 bases and J by 1 base, with 11 bases between them. CDR3 bases: TGTGCCAGCAGTAAAACAGGGAGGAACACTGAAGCTTTCTTT. Amino acid sequence: CASSKTGRNTEAFF.

The CDR3 DNA is TGTGCCAGCTCTCTCACAGGGGTGGGAGAGACCCAGTACTTC. It encodes CASSLTGVGETQYF. The rearrangement joins TRBV18 to TRBJ2-5; 7 positions agree with TRBD1. V trimming: 6 bases; J trimming: 4 bases; junction bases outside the gene matches: 8. CDR1 is KGHSH and CDR2 is LQKENI in the germline V gene. The CDR3 spans 14 residues.

This chain connects TRBV28 to TRBJ2-5, with 12 nucleotides matching TRBD2. Germline V lookup: CDR1 MDHEN, CDR2 SYDVKM. Trimming cost V 4 bases and J 2 bases; bases outside gene matches: 5. There are 16 residues in the CDR3. The DNA of the CDR3 is TGTGCCAGCAGTTCCCCGGGGACTAGCGGGCAAGAGACCCAGTACTTC. This sequence encodes CASSSPGTSGQETQYF.

A note on this clone: This same CDR3 is encoded by further DNA sequences in the sample. The chain employs TRBV19 and TRBJ2-6, with D uncertain. Germline V gene sequence: CDR1 LNHDA, CDR2 SQIVND (reference sequence). Trimming stripped 3 bases from V and 0 bases from J, with 6 bases between. This CDR3 spans 15 amino acids. The CDR3 nucleotides read TGTGCCAGTAGTATTCTGTCCTCTGGGGCCAACGTCCTGACTTTC. Protein sequence: CASSILSSGANVLTF.

The V and J genes are TRBV7-3 and TRBJ2-7; 12 bases match TRBD1. J was trimmed by 5 bases and V by 6 bases; bases with no gene match: 8. This CDR3 comprises 15 residues. Per germline, CDR1 SGHTA and CDR2 FQGTGA. The CDR3 bases are TGTGCCAGCAGTTCCGGGACAGGGGGCGTGGACGAGCAGTACTTC. Translation gives CASSSGTGGVDEQYF.

The chain uses TRBV27 and TRBJ2-7; 9 bases are shared with TRBD2. This CDR3 comprises 17 residues. CDR1 is MNHEY and CDR2 is SMNVEV in the germline V gene (reference sequence). J gave up 1 base and V 5 bases, and 12 bases lay outside the gene matches. DNA of the CDR3: TGTGCCAGCAGTCAATACCCCTCGACTAGCGGTTCCTACGAGCAGTACTTC. Translated: CASSQYPSTSGSYEQYF.

The CDR3 nucleotides are TGTGCCAGCAGCCCGGACAGACGGAGCTATGGCTACACCTTC. Translating gives CASSPDRRSYGYTF. The rearrangement links TRBV5-6 to TRBJ1-2, with D possibly TRBD1 on 6 matching bases. The CDR3 consists of 14 residues. Germline assignment: CDR1 SGHDT and CDR2 YYEEEE. V lost 4 bases to trimming and J lost 4 bases, with 14 bases between them.

This CDR3 reads CASKTRLDEQFF. In DNA form, the CDR3 reads TGTGCCAGTAAAACAAGACTGGATGAGCAGTTCTTC. The chain is built from TRBV19 and TRBJ2-1; D is ambiguous. V was cut by 7 bases and J by 8 bases, with 12 bases left in between. Germline CDR1 LNHDA, CDR2 SQIVND (reference sequence). This CDR3 has 12 amino acids.

The chain links TRBV19 to TRBJ1-1; D possibly corresponds to TRBD1 (6 bases). Per germline, CDR1 LNHDA and CDR2 SQIVND (reference sequence). Trimming pared 3 bases from V and 4 bases from J, leaving 9 bases between. This CDR3 has 13 residues. The CDR3: CASSMVRGTEAFF. CDR3 in DNA: TGTGCCAGTAGTATGGTCAGGGGCACTGAAGCTTTCTTT.

The chain couples TRBV5-1 to TRBJ2-1; 11 nucleotides align to TRBD1. The length of the CDR3 is 15 residues. The germline CDR1 and CDR2 sequences are SGHRS and YFSETQ. Trimming cost V 4 bases and J 5 bases; bases outside gene matches: 5. CDR3 sequence (DNA): TGCGCCAGCAGCAATGGGGGACAGGGGGACAATGAGCAGTTCTTC. Its translation: CASSNGGQGDNEQFF.

This clone occurred once. The chain links TRBV29-1 to TRBJ1-2; maybe TRBD1 (5 bases). CDR1 and CDR2 (germline): SQVTM, ANQGSEA. V lost 5 bases, J lost 4 bases, and 20 bases lay in between. The CDR3 loop spans 15 amino acids. The CDR3 sequence: CSVQWGGGRGYGYTF. The DNA for the CDR3 is TGCAGCGTTCAATGGGGTGGGGGGAGAGGCTATGGCTACACCTTC.

The chain couples TRBV27 to TRBJ1-1, with a tentative D call TRBD1 (6 bases). CDR1 MNHEY and CDR2 SMNVEV come from the germline V gene (reference sequence). V lost 1 base and J lost 6, with 9 bases in between. This CDR3 spans 13 amino acids. The CDR3 reads CASSLLQGAEAFF. The DNA of the CDR3 is TGTGCCAGCAGTTTATTACAGGGCGCTGAAGCTTTCTTT.

J is TRBJ2-5 and V is TRBV6-5; possibly TRBD1 for D (6 bases). Between the trimmed V and J ends, which lost 4 bases and 4 bases, there was a span of 13 bases. Germline CDR1 is MNHEY and CDR2 is SVGAGI. The CDR3 spans 14 residues. The CDR3 nucleotides are TGTGCCAGCAGTTGGGTCCCGACAGGAGAGACCCAGTACTTC. It specifies CASSWVPTGETQYF.

The V gene is TRBV29-1, the J gene TRBJ2-5; D gene unclear. V dropped 4 bases and J dropped 0 bases, with 18 bases sitting between them. The CDR3 extends over 16 amino acids. Looked up from germline, CDR1 is SQVTM and CDR2 is ANQGSEA. The CDR3 sequence: CSVVSPLSPNQETQYF. The CDR3 DNA reads TGCAGCGTTGTTAGTCCCTTAAGCCCCAACCAAGAGACCCAGTACTTC.

The V gene is TRBV5-1, the J gene TRBJ2-3; D not resolved. From germline, CDR1 is SGHRS and CDR2 YFSETQ. The V and J ends lost 2 bases and 2 bases respectively, with 12 bases between them. The CDR3 sequence is 15 residues long. The DNA for the CDR3 is TGCGCCAGCAGCTTCCAGGTGGAAACCACAGATACGCAGTATTTT. This gives the protein CASSFQVETTDTQYF. The whole variable domain, remainder taken from reference TRBV5-1 and TRBJ2-3, is KAGVTQTPRYLIKTRGQQVTLSCSPISGHRSVSWYQQTPGQGLQFLFEYFSETQRNKGNFPGRFSGRQFSNSRSEMNVSTLELGDSALYLCASSFQVETTDTQYFGPGTRLTVL.

The V gene is TRBV5-4, the J gene TRBJ2-3; D is unclear. The length of the CDR3 is 17 residues. Germline CDR1 SGHNT, CDR2 YYREEE (reference sequence). V was pared by 1 base and J by 1 base, with 16 bases between. The CDR3 is CASSLKTLLLGTDTQYF. The CDR3 DNA is TGTGCCAGCAGCTTGAAAACTCTGCTGTTGGGCACAGATACGCAGTATTTT.

The V gene is TRBV27, the J gene TRBJ2-1; the D is unclear. V lost 6 bases to trimming and J lost 8 bases, with 14 bases between them. This CDR3 comprises 13 residues. Germline CDR1 is MNHEY and CDR2 is SMNVEV (reference sequence). CDR3 bases: TGTGCCAGCAGGACCAATGGTGGAGATGAGCAGTTCTTC. This encodes CASRTNGGDEQFF.

The chain carries TRBV29-1 and TRBJ2-7, with 10 bases lining up with TRBD1. Trimming cost V 4 bases and J 2 bases; bases outside gene matches: 2. Looked up from germline, CDR1 is SQVTM and CDR2 is ANQGSEA. The CDR3 runs to 13 residues. The DNA for the CDR3 is TGCAGCGTTGTAGGGACAGGGGCCTACGAGCAGTACTTC. Its protein product is CSVVGTGAYEQYF.

V gene TRBV7-2 combines with J gene TRBJ1-1, with TRBD1 as a possible D gene (6 bases). The V end lost 5 bases, the J end lost 4 bases, and 14 bases lay between the germline ends. CDR3 length: 14 amino acids. Germline V gives CDR1 SGHTA, CDR2 FQGNSA. CDR3 nucleotide sequence: TGTGCCAGCAGCCTTAACAGGGTTACCACTGAAGCTTTCTTT. As protein: CASSLNRVTTEAFF.

The genes are TRBV29-1 and TRBJ2-3; 13 bases are shared with TRBD2. The CDR3 loop spans 12 amino acids. Germline V lookup: CDR1 SQVTM, CDR2 ANQGSEA. J lost 9 bases, V lost 7 bases, and 4 bases had no gene match. CDR3 region: CSAVTSGRTQYF. The CDR3 DNA sequence: TGCAGCGCCGTGACTAGCGGGAGGACGCAGTATTTT.

The chain combines TRBV7-2 with TRBJ1-3; D remains ambiguous. The CDR3 length is 16 residues. V was trimmed by 1 base and J by 0 bases, leaving 10 bases between them. Germline CDR1 and CDR2: SGHTA and FQGNSA. CDR3 bases: TGTGCCAGCAGCTTAGGTCTAACCGTCTCTGGAAACACCATATATTTT. Amino acid sequence: CASSLGLTVSGNTIYF.

The CDR3 region is CSAIARDLDKADTQYF. For the CDR3, the DNA is TGCAGCGCGATCGCCCGAGATCTGGACAAGGCAGATACGCAGTATTTT. V gene TRBV29-1 combines with J gene TRBJ2-3, with D possibly matching TRBD1 (5 bases). V lost 7 bases and J lost 4, with 24 bases in between. Germline CDR1 SQVTM, CDR2 ANQGSEA. The CDR3 has 16 residues.

The gene calls are TRBV6-1 and TRBJ2-1; D gene uncertain. Germline CDR1 is MNHNS and CDR2 is SASEGT. With 0 bases removed from V and 6 bases from J, the gap between germline ends came to 12 bases. There are 15 residues in the CDR3. CDR3 sequence (DNA): TGTGCCAGCAGTGAAGCGGTCCTAGATCGCAATGAGCAGTTCTTC. It codes for CASSEAVLDRNEQFF.

The chain couples TRBV7-9 to TRBJ2-7; D is ambiguous. V dropped 3 bases and J dropped 6 bases, with 9 bases sitting between them. Germline V gene data show CDR1 as SEHNR and CDR2 as FQNEAQ (reference sequence). This CDR3 has 12 residues. The CDR3 DNA reads TGTGCCAGCAGCTTCGGAGACGGCGAGCAGTACTTC. This translates into CASSFGDGEQYF.

The chain couples TRBV28 to TRBJ2-2; 9 bases map to TRBD1. Trimming cost V 6 bases and J 5 bases; bases outside gene matches: 4. The CDR3 runs to 14 residues. Germline V gives CDR1 MDHEN, CDR2 SYDVKM. CDR3 in DNA: TGTGCCAGCAGAGGACAGGGGTTAACCGGGGAGCTGTTTTTT. As protein: CASRGQGLTGELFF.

The chain couples TRBV4-3 to TRBJ2-7; D possibly corresponds to TRBD2 (5 bases). CDR3 size: 14 residues. The V and J ends lost 3 bases and 1 base respectively, with 10 bases between them. Germline V CDR1 and CDR2: LGHNA, YSLEER. CDR3 nucleotide sequence: TGCGCCAGCAGCCATTTCGGGATTTCCTACGAGCAGTACTTC. Its protein product is CASSHFGISYEQYF.

This rearrangement joins TRBV19 to TRBJ1-1, with 8 bases fitting TRBD1. Germline CDR1 is LNHDA and CDR2 is SQIVND (reference sequence). The CDR3 contains 15 residues. Losses at the gene ends were 4 bases for V and 5 bases for J; bases not matched to a gene: 9. The CDR3 loop is CASSTNRGSGTEAFF. CDR3 in DNA: TGTGCCAGTAGTACAAACAGGGGGTCGGGGACTGAAGCTTTCTTT. Using reference TRBV19 and TRBJ1-1 for the parts outside the CDR3, the full variable domain is DGGITQSPKYLFRKEGQNVTLSCEQNLNHDAMYWYRQDPGQGLRLIYYSQIVNDFQKGDIAEGYSVSREKKESFPLTVTSAQKNPTAFYLCASSTNRGSGTEAFFGQGTRLTVV.

This rearrangement joins TRBV2 to TRBJ1-2; the match to TRBD1 covers 7 bases. CDR3 length: 13 amino acids. Germline loops: CDR1 SNHLY, CDR2 FYNNEI. V lost 6 bases and J lost 7; bases outside the gene matches: 8. CDR3 sequence: CASSAVSGGGYTF. In nucleotides, the CDR3 is TGTGCCAGCAGCGCCGTTTCAGGGGGTGGCTACACCTTC.

The chain uses TRBV27 and TRBJ2-7, with a tentative D call TRBD1 (6 bases). The CDR3 runs to 17 residues. Trimming took off 5 bases at V and 4 bases at J, with 24 bases between the two ends. Germline CDR1 is MNHEY and CDR2 is SMNVEV (reference sequence). The CDR3 DNA reads as TGTGCCAGCAGTACTCAGGGTTGGGGGCTAAAGTCGTACGAGCAGTACTTC. The encoded protein is CASSTQGWGLKSYEQYF.